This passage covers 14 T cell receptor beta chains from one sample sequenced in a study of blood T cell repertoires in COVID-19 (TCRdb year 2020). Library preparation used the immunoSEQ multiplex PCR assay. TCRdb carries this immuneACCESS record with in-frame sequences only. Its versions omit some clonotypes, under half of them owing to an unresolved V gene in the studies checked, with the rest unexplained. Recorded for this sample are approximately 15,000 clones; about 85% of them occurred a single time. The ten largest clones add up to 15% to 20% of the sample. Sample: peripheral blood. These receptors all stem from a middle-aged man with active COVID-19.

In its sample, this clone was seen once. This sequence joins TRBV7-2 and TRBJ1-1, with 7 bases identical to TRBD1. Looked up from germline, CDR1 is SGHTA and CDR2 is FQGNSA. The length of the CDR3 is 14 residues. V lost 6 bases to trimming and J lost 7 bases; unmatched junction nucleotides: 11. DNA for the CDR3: TGTGCCAGCAGTCAAGGGTGGGACAGAGTTGAAGCTTTCTTT. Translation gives CASSQGWDRVEAFF.

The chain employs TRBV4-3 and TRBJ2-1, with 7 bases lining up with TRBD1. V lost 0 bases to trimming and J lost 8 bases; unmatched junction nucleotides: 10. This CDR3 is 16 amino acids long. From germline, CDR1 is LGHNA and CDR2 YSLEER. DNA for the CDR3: TGCGCCAGCAGCCAAGATGGGGTCAGGACAGGCGATGAGCAGTTCTTC. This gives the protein CASSQDGVRTGDEQFF.

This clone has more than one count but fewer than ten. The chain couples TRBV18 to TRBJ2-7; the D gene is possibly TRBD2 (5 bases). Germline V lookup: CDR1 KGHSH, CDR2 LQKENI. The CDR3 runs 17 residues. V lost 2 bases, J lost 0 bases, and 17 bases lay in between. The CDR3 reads CASSPILAGSGSYEQYF. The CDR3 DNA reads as TGTGCCAGCTCACCAATCCTAGCTGGGAGCGGCTCCTACGAGCAGTACTTC.

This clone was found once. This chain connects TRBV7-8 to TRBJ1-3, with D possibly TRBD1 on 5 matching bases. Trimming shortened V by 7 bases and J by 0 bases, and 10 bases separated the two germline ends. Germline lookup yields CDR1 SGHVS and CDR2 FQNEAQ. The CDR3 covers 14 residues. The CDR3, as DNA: TGTGCCAGCACCGACAGATACTCTGGAAACACCATATATTTT. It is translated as CASTDRYSGNTIYF.

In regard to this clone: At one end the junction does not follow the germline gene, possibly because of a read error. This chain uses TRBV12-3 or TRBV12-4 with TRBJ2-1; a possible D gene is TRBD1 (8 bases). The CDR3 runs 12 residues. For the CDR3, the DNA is TGTGCCAGCAGCCCTAGCACAGGGGGGAGGGTCTTC. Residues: CASSPSTGGRVF.

The CDR3 spells CASSLKRQMNTEAFF. CDR3 coding DNA: TGTGCCAGCAGCTTAAAGAGGCAGATGAACACTGAAGCTTTCTTT. The chain is built from TRBV7-8 and TRBJ1-1; D is uncertain. The CDR3 spans 15 residues. CDR1 is SGHVS, CDR2 FQNEAQ, per germline. V was cut by 2 bases and J by 0 bases, with 10 bases left in between.

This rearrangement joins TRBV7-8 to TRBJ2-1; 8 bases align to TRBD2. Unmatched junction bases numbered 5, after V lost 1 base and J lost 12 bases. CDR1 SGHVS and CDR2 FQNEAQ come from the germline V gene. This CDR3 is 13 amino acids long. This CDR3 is CASSLEAGVVQFF. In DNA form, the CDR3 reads TGTGCCAGCAGCTTAGAAGCGGGAGTGGTGCAGTTCTTC.

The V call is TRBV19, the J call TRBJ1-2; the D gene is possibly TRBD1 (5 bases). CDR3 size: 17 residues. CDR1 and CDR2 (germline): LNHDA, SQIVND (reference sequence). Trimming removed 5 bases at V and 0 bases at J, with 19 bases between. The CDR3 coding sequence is TGTGCCAGTAGTTTGGAGTCTTCAGGACATACTAACTATGGCTACACCTTC. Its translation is CASSLESSGHTNYGYTF.

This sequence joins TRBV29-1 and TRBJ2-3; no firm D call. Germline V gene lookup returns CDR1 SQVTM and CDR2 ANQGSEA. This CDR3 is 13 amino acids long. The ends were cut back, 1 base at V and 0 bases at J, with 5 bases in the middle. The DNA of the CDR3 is TGCAGCGTTGAAGGAGGAAGCACAGATACGCAGTATTTT. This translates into CSVEGGSTDTQYF.

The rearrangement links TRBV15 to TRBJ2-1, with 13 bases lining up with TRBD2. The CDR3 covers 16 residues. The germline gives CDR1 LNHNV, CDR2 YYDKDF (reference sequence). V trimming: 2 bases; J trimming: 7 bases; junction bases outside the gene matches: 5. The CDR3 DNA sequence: TGTGCCACCAGCAGACGGACTAGCGGGAGTGGTAATGAGCAGTTCTTC. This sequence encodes CATSRRTSGSGNEQFF.

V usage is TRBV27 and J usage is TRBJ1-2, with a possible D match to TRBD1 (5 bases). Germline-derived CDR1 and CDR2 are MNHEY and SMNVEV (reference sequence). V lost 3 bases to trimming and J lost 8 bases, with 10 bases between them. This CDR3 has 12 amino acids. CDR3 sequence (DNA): TGTGCCAGCAGTTTTTTGGGGGGAGGCTACACCTTC. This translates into CASSFLGGGYTF.

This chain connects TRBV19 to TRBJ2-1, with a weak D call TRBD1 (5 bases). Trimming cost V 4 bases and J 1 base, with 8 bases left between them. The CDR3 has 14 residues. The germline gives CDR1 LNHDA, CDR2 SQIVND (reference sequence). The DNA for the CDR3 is TGTGCCAGTAGTACAGGGATTTCCTACAATGAGCAGTTCTTC. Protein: CASSTGISYNEQFF.

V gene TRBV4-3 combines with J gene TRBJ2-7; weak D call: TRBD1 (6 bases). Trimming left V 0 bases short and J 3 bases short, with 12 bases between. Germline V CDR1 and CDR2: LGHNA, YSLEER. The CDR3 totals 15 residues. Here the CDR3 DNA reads TGCGCCAGCAGCCAAGATGCAGGGGCTAGCTACGAGCAGTACTTC. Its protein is CASSQDAGASYEQYF.

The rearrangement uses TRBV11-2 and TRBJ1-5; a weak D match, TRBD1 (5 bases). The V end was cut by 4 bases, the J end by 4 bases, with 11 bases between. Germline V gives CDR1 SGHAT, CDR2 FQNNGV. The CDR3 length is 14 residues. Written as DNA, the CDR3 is TGTGCCAGCAGCTCAGCAGGGTTTAATCAGCCCCAGCATTTT. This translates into CASSSAGFNQPQHF.